This T cell receptor beta chain was found in a study of T cell changes during pregnancy in multiple sclerosis. V was shortened by 3 bases and J by 0 bases, with 6 bases between the two germline ends. The CDR3 totals 15 residues. Germline CDR1 is SGHVS and CDR2 is FQNEAQ. Profiled with immunoSEQ multiplex PCR; TCRdb holds only in-frame clones, not every one. The sample lists tens of thousands of clones, about 90% seen once, with 9.5% in the top ten. Source: peripheral blood, taken after pregnancy. This TCR was recovered from a female donor in good health, enrolled as a control in a pregnancy study. The chain recombines TRBV7-8 with TRBJ1-6; D ambiguous. CDR3 DNA: TGTGCCAGCAGCTTTCAGGTCTCCTATAATTCACCCCTCCACTTT. This encodes CASSFQVSYNSPLHF.